The T cell receptor beta chain under discussion was sequenced for a study of T cell responses to AZD1222 COVID-19 vaccine. TCRdb keeps only in-frame clones here, not all; method: immunoSEQ multiplex PCR. The repertoire consists of around 100,000 clones, with over 70% occurring once and the leading ten covering 20%. The CDR3 loop spans 13 amino acids. Trimming stripped 5 bases from V and 3 bases from J, with 11 bases between. The germline V gene encodes CDR1 SEHNR and CDR2 FQNEAQ (reference sequence). The V call is TRBV7-9, the J call TRBJ2-7; the D call may be TRBD1 or TRBD2 (5 bases each). The sequence derives from an adult in good health. This sample comprised peripheral blood, obtained on day 0 of AZD1222 vaccination. CDR3 bases: TGTGCCAGCAGCCGGGGACGGAGCTACGAGCAGTACTTC. Translation: CASSRGRSYEQYF.